This TCR beta chain was obtained from a study of cytomegalovirus exposure and HLA in healthy donors (dated by TCRdb to 2015 to 2018). Describing the broader study: According to an earlier analysis of a few hundred of the donors, about 179 million T cells yielded over 100 million unique TCR beta sequences and more than 250 Gb of sequence data. An earlier analysis of approximately 630 of the donors applied high-throughput TCR beta sequencing to assess whether each TCR beta V gene segment acted as functional or pseudogenic. Around 320 gigabases of sequencing data and approximately 85 million unique TCR sequences were included in an early release covering 550 to 800 HLA-typed donors. To predict cytomegalovirus infection status, the study combined high-throughput TCR immunosequencing, statistical association of individual TCRs with disease status, and machine learning. Genome-wide SNP genotypes for about 60% of the 666 donors were used in a later genetic analysis, which treated that subset as a discovery cohort. The study was designed to test whether signatures of past pathogen exposure could be identified by cataloging public T cell receptors. On average, around 240,000 unique TCR beta nucleotide sequences were sequenced per donor among 398 genotyped donors of the cohort, with approximately 18% of those sequences being non-productive. Besides the first cohort of 666 subjects, a separate validation cohort made up of over 100 different subjects was used. The T cell repertoires of about 700 subjects were profiled by immunosequencing and related to cytomegalovirus serostatus. All discovery cohort repertoires had been generated on a single sequencing platform. Class I and class II HLA loci were covered by the typing at four-digit resolution. In a later analysis, previously published TCR beta repertoires from 670 or so donors were re-analyzed and high-resolution HLA genotyping was added so that TCR occurrence patterns could be studied. In the later analysis, no new phenotypic data were used to find candidate immune exposures; instead, reliance was placed on TCR beta sequences and their occurrence across donors. Of the roughly 410 genotyped donors, approximately 81% were placed in the genetic ancestry cluster associated with self-reported Caucasian donors. About five DR-DQ haplotypes were treated as single units for association and clustering because of strong linkage in the cohort. The number of typed donors differed by locus: roughly 629-630 for A, B, C, DRB1 and DQB1; 500 to 550 for DQA1; some 610 for DPA1; and some 450 for DPB1. Donor age, sex, ethnicity and CMV serostatus were collected together with the repertoire data. Study-wide conclusions, independent of this receptor: It was suggested by the authors that the approach could potentially be generalized to other disease states and immunological phenotypes. A group of highly shared sequence variants was considered likely to be a technical artifact of the sequencing pipeline. A further reported finding was that TCR beta sequences accurately predicted the HLA-A and HLA-B alleles for most subjects in the first cohort. In a later analysis, around 15,000 TCR beta sequences were associated with specific HLA alleles at a false discovery rate of 0.05. Most TCR sequences were seen in very few donors, while some public TCRs were found in many individuals. Presence/absence analyses assumed roughly uniform sequencing depth across donors, an assumption that may not hold. Only TCR beta chains were sequenced in this cohort, and the absence of alpha or paired-chain data limited detectable features. An earlier analysis of some 590 of the donors showed that most TCR beta V segments appeared in productive rearrangements either about 87% or about 30% of the time, which broadly matched IMGT annotations. In a later genetic analysis, fewer N-insertions in productive TCRs were reported among donors in an Asian-associated ancestry cluster than the approximately 710-donor mean. The study listed 150 to 200 TCR beta chains as associated with cytomegalovirus. In a later genetic analysis, a missense DCLRE1C variant was associated with V-gene and J-gene trimming of TCR beta chains, and the association was replicated in an independent cohort. When HLA alleles, especially DR and DQ, strongly co-occurred, attributing TCR associations to individual alleles was difficult. A later analysis found that TCR association rates varied across HLA loci, with DRB1 alleles showing the most associated TCRs and HLA-C alleles the fewest. Correlated functional status among segregating V segments might be attributable to linkage disequilibrium, but an unknown experimental factor could not be ruled out. Three of the identified cytomegalovirus-associated TCR beta chains were confirmed in vitro to be specific for cytomegalovirus antigens. Because counts were too low, some 16 rarely observed V segments, including chromosome 9 orphons, were excluded from the earlier analysis of several hundred of the donors. Compared with equally common non-associated chains, HLA-associated TCR beta chains in a later analysis were more clonally expanded and had lower generation probabilities. The classifier was reported to diagnose cytomegalovirus status with high specificity and sensitivity in both the original cohort and the validation cohort. According to a later analysis, parvovirus B19, influenza, CMV and Epstein-Barr virus appeared linked to several top co-occurrence clusters. Because the 87-base-pair reads could not distinguish some IMGT-functional V segments, including TRBV6-2 and TRBV6-3, those segments were excluded. Immune exposure information for the cohort was limited to CMV serostatus. According to a later analysis, most CMV-associated TCR beta chains appeared to be HLA-restricted, and the HLA associations seemed to be driven largely by CMV exposure. Because HLA typing was missing for some donors at each locus, association tests included only the typed subset.

The library relied on the immunoSEQ multiplex PCR assay. For the multiplex PCR, a mixture combining 60 forward primers for TCR Vbeta segments and 13 reverse primers for TCR Jbeta segments was used. The CDR3 region of rearranged TCR beta genes was amplified from genomic DNA by a multiplex PCR assay. The amplified TCR beta libraries were sequenced on the Illumina HiSeq System as 87-base-pair reads. The published analysis was carried out like this. Across the roughly 670 repertoires, a later analysis counted tens of millions of unique TCR beta chains, around 11 million of which were shared by at least two donors. Raw reads were error-corrected and collapsed into unique sequences with a nearest-neighbor algorithm that merged closely related sequences to remove PCR and sequencing errors. V, D and J gene segments were assigned by aligning CDR3 sequences to IMGT reference sequences. Each retained sequence needed at least a six-nucleotide match to both a V gene segment and a J gene segment. A rearrangement counted as productive if the CDR3 had no stop codons and remained in frame with V and J, and every other rearrangement counted as non-productive. Following IMGT convention, CDR3 was defined as the stretch from the second conserved V-encoded cysteine to the conserved J-encoded phenylalanine. In an earlier analysis of more than 550 of the donors, sequences lacking an unambiguous match to a single V gene segment were excluded. An earlier analysis of some 610 of the donors called V segments functional above 56.7% productive rearrangements and segregating when the between-donor standard deviation exceeded 5%. A statistical classification framework was developed to diagnose cytomegalovirus status using the catalog of TCR beta chain sequences. In a later analysis, V and J genes were assigned by comparing TCR nucleotide sequences against IMGT/GENE-DB human TR gene sequences. A later analysis assigned CDR3 sequences and most-parsimonious VDJ recombination scenarios with the TCRdist pipeline. In a later analysis, each TCR beta chain was defined by its CDR3 amino acid sequence together with its V-gene family, and reads lacking a unique V-gene family were excluded. As a way to deal with suspected cross-contamination and a sequencing artifact, a later analysis dropped approximately 570 nucleotide sequences that were highly shared and had low generation probability. In a later analysis, a clonal expansion index for each public chain was calculated from normalized within-repertoire ranks of inferred template counts. In a later analysis, generation probabilities were computed with a VDJ recombination model fitted to out-of-frame rearrangements, and the resulting probabilities were checked against IGoR. Hypergeometric tests were used in a later analysis to score TCR-TCR, TCR-HLA and TCR-CMV co-occurrence, with a repertoire-size bias correction applied to the TCR pairs. A later analysis estimated false discovery rates by permuting HLA or CMV assignments 20 times. In a later analysis, co-occurring TCRs were grouped with DBSCAN, and TCRdist sequence similarity was added when clustering was performed within HLA-allele-positive subsets. Repertoires with fewer than 30,000 or more than 120,000 public chains were left out of co-occurrence clustering, as were a handful of repertoires with anomalous nucleotide sharing. TCRdb holds this immuneACCESS table with in-frame rearrangements only. Some clones are missing; in checked studies, unresolved V genes explain under half, and the rest has no known cause. Clone size and V and J calls were adopted from that table, with D and trimming inferred from the DNA. The sample table contains about 140,000 clones; only one count was recorded for roughly 78% of them. Of the sample, 2.5% to 3% is held by the ten largest clones.

Taken from the germline V gene, the CDR1 and CDR2 loops are MDHEN and SYDVKM. Its CDR3 holds 13 amino acids, cysteine through phenylalanine. Only CDR3 DNA is held: 39 bases, read in frame from base 1. Trimming removed 5 bases from V and 5 bases from J, leaving 12 bases between the germline ends. About this clone: Its recognized antigen is unknown. Within one base of it there is no much larger clone, and no base qualities were kept.

In total, roughly 670 healthy bone marrow donors made up the cohort. At the time of sampling, all cohort members were nominally healthy, though unrecorded immune exposures were likely present. The donor tested CMV seronegative, placing the donor among the 352 seronegative members of the cohort. Every donor gave a peripheral blood sample, and the peripheral blood mononuclear cells from that sample were used for TCR beta sequencing. Genomic DNA was extracted from the blood cell samples with the Qiagen DNeasy Blood Extraction Kit. The receptor comes from a female donor in good health and CMV-seronegative. The sample was PBMCs. This sequence uses TRBV28 and TRBJ1-1; the D gene is perhaps TRBD1, from 6 matching bases. The CDR3 region: CASSIQGLTEAFF. The DNA sequence is given as TGTGCCAGCAGTATACAGGGCTTGACTGAAGCTTTCTTT.